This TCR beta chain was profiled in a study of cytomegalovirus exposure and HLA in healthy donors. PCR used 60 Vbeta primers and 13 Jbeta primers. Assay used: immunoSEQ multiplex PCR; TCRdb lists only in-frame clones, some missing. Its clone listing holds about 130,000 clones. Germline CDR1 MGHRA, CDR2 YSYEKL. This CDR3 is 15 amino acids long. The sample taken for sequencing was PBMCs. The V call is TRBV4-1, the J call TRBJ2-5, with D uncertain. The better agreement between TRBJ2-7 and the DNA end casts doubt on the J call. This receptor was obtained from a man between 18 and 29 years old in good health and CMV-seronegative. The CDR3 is CASSQVLGPNYEQYF. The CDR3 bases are TGCGCCAGCAGCCAAGTATTGGGTCCCAACTACGAGCAGTACTTC.